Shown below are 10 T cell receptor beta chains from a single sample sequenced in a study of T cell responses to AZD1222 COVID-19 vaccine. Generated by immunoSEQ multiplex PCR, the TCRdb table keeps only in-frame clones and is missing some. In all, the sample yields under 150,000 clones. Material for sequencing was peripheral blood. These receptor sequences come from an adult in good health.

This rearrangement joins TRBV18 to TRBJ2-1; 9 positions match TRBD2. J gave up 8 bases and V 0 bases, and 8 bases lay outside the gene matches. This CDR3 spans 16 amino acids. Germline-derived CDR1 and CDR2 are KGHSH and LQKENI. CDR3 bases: TGTGCCAGCTCACCACCGCCAGCGGGGGGCGGGGATGAGCAGTTCTTC. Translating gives CASSPPPAGGGDEQFF.

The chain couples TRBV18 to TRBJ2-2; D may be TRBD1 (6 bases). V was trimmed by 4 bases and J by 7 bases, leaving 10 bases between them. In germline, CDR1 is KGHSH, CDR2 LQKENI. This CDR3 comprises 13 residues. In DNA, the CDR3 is TGTGCCAGCTCACGCGGACAGTACGGGGAGCTGTTTTTT. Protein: CASSRGQYGELFF.

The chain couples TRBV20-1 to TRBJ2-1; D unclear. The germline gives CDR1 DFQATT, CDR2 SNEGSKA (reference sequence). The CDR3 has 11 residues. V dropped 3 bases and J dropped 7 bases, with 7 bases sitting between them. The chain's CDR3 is CSASWGNEQFF. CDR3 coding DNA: TGCAGTGCTAGTTGGGGTAATGAGCAGTTCTTC.

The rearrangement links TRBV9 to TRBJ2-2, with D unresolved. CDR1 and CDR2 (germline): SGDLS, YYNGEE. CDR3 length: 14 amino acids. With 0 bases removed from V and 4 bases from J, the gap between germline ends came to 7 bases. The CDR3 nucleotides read TGTGCCAGCAGCGTAGGACGGACCACCGGGGAGCTGTTTTTT. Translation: CASSVGRTTGELFF.

The CDR3 region is CASSFGAGGREYF. Written as DNA, the CDR3 is TGCGCCAGCAGCTTTGGGGCAGGAGGACGGGAGTACTTC. The chain couples TRBV5-1 to TRBJ2-7; the D call may be TRBD1 or TRBD2 (5 bases each). Germline lookup yields CDR1 SGHRS and CDR2 YFSETQ. Trimming removed 2 bases at V and 11 bases at J, with 17 bases between. The length of the CDR3 is 13 residues.

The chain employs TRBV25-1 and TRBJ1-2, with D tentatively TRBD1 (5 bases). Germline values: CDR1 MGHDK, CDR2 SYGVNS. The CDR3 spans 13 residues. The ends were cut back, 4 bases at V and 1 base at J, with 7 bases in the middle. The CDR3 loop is CASSGGGNYGYTF. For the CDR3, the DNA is TGTGCCAGCAGTGGGGGGGGTAACTATGGCTACACCTTC.

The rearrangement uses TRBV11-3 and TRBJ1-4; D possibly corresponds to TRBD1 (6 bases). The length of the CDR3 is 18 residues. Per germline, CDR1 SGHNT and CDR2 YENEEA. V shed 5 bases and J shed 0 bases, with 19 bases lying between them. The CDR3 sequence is CASSRAQQTGPTNEKLFF. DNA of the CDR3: TGTGCCAGCAGCCGCGCCCAACAGACAGGCCCAACTAATGAAAAACTGTTTTTT.

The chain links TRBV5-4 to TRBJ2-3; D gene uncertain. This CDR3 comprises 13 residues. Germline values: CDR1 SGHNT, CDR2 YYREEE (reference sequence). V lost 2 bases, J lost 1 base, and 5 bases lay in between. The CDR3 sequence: CASSFYGTDTQYF. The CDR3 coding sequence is TGTGCCAGCAGCTTCTATGGCACAGATACGCAGTATTTT.

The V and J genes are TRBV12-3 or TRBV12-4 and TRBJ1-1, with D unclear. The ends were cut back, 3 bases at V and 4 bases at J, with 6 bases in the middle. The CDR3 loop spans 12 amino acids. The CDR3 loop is CASSFGVTEAFF. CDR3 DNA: TGTGCCAGCAGTTTCGGAGTCACTGAAGCTTTCTTT.

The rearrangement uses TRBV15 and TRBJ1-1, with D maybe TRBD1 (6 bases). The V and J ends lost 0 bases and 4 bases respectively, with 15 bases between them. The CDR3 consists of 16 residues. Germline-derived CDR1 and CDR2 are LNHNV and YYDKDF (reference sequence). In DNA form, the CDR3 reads TGTGCCACCAGCAGAGATGGAGATGAAGGGGGCACTGAAGCTTTCTTT. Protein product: CATSRDGDEGGTEAFF.